This TCR beta chain was obtained from a study of shared clonotypes between healthy human individuals. Produced via immunoSEQ multiplex PCR; TCRdb's table is partial and in-frame only. This table holds roughly 1.4 million clones, 98% to 99% found once. Source material: naive CD4+ T cells sorted from blood. The subset here: CD45RA+ positively selected. The clonotype comes from a man in his thirties or forties in good health.

As DNA, the CDR3 is TGTGCCAGCTCACCACCGTCAGGGGACACCGGGGAGCTGTTTTTT. It specifies CASSPPSGDTGELFF. This sequence joins TRBV18 and TRBJ2-2; a possible D gene is TRBD1 (6 bases). The CDR3 is 15 residues long. V was cut by 0 bases and J by 3 bases, with 8 bases left in between. Germline CDR1 is KGHSH and CDR2 is LQKENI. The complete variable domain, with remaining parts taken from reference TRBV18 and TRBJ2-2, reads NAGVMQNPRHLVRRRGQEARLRCSPMKGHSHVYWYRQLPEEGLKFMVYLQKENIIDESGMPKERFSAEFPKEGPSILRIQQVVRGDSAAYFCASSPPSGDTGELFFGEGSRLTVL.